This TCR beta chain came from a study of T-cell reconstitution after alpha-beta-depleted transplantation in children. Researchers prepared the TCRbeta library using unique molecular identifiers, the study reports. From the PCR reads, TCRdb called clonotypes with MiXCR, one entry per CDR3 protein. This table has 610,000 or so distinct CDR3 sequences, roughly 30% appearing once. Study results and limitations: Most T-cell counts and diversity one year after the transplant came from T cells that were newly produced. Elevated TCRbeta diversity at day 60 was traced, in some patients, to surviving recipient T cells and thymic progenitors. Reportedly, roughly two months post-transplant, alpha-beta T cells arose from several hundred expanded graft clones.

This clonotype was seen only a few times. Its antigen is still unknown. Germline CDR1 reads DFQATT; CDR2 reads SNEGSKA (reference sequence). V was clipped by 5 bases and J by 3 bases; unmatched bases: 9. The CDR3 is 14 amino acids. The sequence was obtained from a boy in the first two years of life with Wiskott-Aldrich syndrome, due to receive a stem cell transplant. The sequences come from PBMCs, collected before TCRalphabeta/CD19-depleted stem cell transplant. The chain recombines TRBV20-1 with TRBJ1-2, with TRBD1 matching over 7 bases. The CDR3 sequence is CSALRQGRDYGYTF. The CDR3 DNA reads TGCAGTGCTTTGAGACAGGGTCGGGACTATGGCTACACCTTC.